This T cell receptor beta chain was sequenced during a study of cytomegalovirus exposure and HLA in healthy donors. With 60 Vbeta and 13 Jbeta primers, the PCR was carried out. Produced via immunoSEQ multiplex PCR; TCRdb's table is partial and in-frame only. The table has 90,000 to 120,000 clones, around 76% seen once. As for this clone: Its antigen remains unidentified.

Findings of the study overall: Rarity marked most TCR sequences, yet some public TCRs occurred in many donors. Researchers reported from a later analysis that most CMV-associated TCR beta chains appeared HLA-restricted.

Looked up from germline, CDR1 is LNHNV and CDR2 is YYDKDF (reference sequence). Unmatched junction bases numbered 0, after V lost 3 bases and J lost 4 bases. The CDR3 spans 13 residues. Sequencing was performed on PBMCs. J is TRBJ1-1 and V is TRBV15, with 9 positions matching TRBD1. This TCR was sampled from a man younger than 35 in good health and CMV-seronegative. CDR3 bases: TGTGCCACCAGCAGGACAGGGGGCACTGAAGCTTTCTTT. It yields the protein CATSRTGGTEAFF.